This is a list of T cell receptor beta chains from one sample in a study of Ad26.COV2.S vaccination and SARS-CoV-2 variants. Assay: immunoSEQ multiplex PCR; the TCRdb copy retains only in-frame clones and omits some. The sample records about 250,000 clones, around nine tenths being singletons. The sequenced sample was peripheral blood, obtained in a trial of Ad26.COV2.S vaccine versus placebo. These receptor sequences come from a person aged 18-60 years who received the Ad26.COV2.S COVID-19 vaccine or a placebo. The CDR3 runs from the conserved cysteine through the conserved F or W. D genes are given only for firm matches. The size entry is marked missing in some rows and otherwise reads once, few, many or a size class.

clone size	J gene	V gene	D gene	CDR3 DNA	CDR3 protein
NA	TRBJ1-4	TRBV4-3	TRBD1	TGCGCCAGCAGCCCCCGGGACAGGGGCGGTGAAAAACTGTTTTTT	CASSPRDRGGEKLFF
NA	TRBJ2-6	TRBV11-2	NA	TGTGCCAGCAGCGGGCTGGGGGGGGCCAACGTCCTGACTTTC	CASSGLGGANVLTF
NA	TRBJ1-5	TRBV4-1	NA	TGCGCCAGCAGCCAAGGCAGCAATCAGCCCCAGCATTTT	CASSQGSNQPQHF
NA	TRBJ2-1	TRBV28	NA	TGTGCCAGCAGTTTATCAGGGGGGAATGAGCAGTTCTTC	CASSLSGGNEQFF
NA	TRBJ1-5	TRBV6-2/TRBV6-3	NA	TGTGCCAGCAGTTACTCGACGAGGGGTAATCAGCCCCAGCATTTT	CASSYSTRGNQPQHF
few	TRBJ1-2	TRBV19	NA	TGTGCCAGTAGTAGCGGGGAAGTAATAACTCGCTATGGCTACACCTTC	CASSSGEVITRYGYTF
NA	TRBJ1-4	TRBV27	NA	TGTGCCAGCAGTTTACTGGCAGGTACTGAAAAACTGTTTTTT	CASSLLAGTEKLFF
NA	TRBJ1-5	TRBV7-2	NA	TGTGCCAGCAGCTTTGGGGCCAATCAGCCCCAGCATTTT	CASSFGANQPQHF
NA	TRBJ1-2	TRBV3-1/TRBV3-2	NA	TGTGCCAGCAGCCAAGGACAGAGCTATGGCTACACCTTC	CASSQGQSYGYTF
few	TRBJ2-5	TRBV11-2	NA	TGTGCCAGCAGCTTCCCCGGGACACACCAAGAGACCCAGTACTTC	CASSFPGTHQETQYF
NA	TRBJ2-2	TRBV7-2	NA	TGTGCCAGCAGCCCCCCCGGGACATACACCGGGGAGCTGTTTTTT	CASSPPGTYTGELFF
NA	TRBJ2-6	TRBV19	NA	TGTGCCAGTAGTATAAAGGGTGGGACTCCCACAGGGGCCAACGTCCTGACTTTC	CASSIKGGTPTGANVLTF
NA	TRBJ1-5	TRBV7-9	TRBD1	TGTGCCAGCAAGGGACAGGGGGATCAGCCCCAGCATTTT	CASKGQGDQPQHF
NA	TRBJ1-1	TRBV19	TRBD1	TGTGCCAGTAAGGGGACAGGGATGGCTTTCTTT	CASKGTGMAFF
NA	TRBJ2-2	TRBV4-2	NA	TGTGCCAGCAGCCAAGGGGGGGGCCCGTTCGCGAACACCGGGGAGCTGTTTTTT	CASSQGGGPFANTGELFF
NA	TRBJ2-1	TRBV5-4	NA	TGTGCCAGCAGCTTGGCTGGAGCGTCCTACAATGAGCAGTTCTTC	CASSLAGASYNEQFF
NA	TRBJ1-1	TRBV7-2	NA	TGTGCCAGCAGCGCGGCAATAGGGATGAACACTGAAGCTTTCTTT	CASSAAIGMNTEAFF
NA	TRBJ1-2	TRBV16	NA	TGTGCCAGCAGCCAATTAAAGACAGGCGGAGCTAACTATGGCTACACCTTC	CASSQLKTGGANYGYTF
NA	TRBJ1-4	TRBV10-3	TRBD1	TGTGCCATCAGCACAGGGGTAGCCGAAAAACTGTTTTTT	CAISTGVAEKLFF
NA	TRBJ1-2	TRBV5-1	TRBD1	TGCGCCAGCAGCCCACGACAGGGGGCTTATGGCTACACCTTC	CASSPRQGAYGYTF
few	TRBJ2-1	TRBV7-3	NA	TGTGCCAGCAGCCGAAATGCGGGTACCTACAATGAGCAGTTCTTC	CASSRNAGTYNEQFF
NA	TRBJ2-5	TRBV7-2	NA	TGTGCCAGCAGCTTAGGGGAGAGAGAGACCCAGTACTTC	CASSLGERETQYF
NA	TRBJ1-6	TRBV19	NA	TGTGCCAGTAGTATGCCGGTTTCACCCCTCCACTTT	CASSMPVSPLHF
NA	TRBJ1-3	TRBV10-3	NA	TGTGCCACCCGGGAGGGGGGTCACTCTGGAAACACCATATATTTT	CATREGGHSGNTIYF
NA	TRBJ2-5	TRBV4-1	TRBD2	TGCGCCAGCAGCCAGAGGAAGACTAGCAGCCAAGAGACCCAGTACTTC	CASSQRKTSSQETQYF